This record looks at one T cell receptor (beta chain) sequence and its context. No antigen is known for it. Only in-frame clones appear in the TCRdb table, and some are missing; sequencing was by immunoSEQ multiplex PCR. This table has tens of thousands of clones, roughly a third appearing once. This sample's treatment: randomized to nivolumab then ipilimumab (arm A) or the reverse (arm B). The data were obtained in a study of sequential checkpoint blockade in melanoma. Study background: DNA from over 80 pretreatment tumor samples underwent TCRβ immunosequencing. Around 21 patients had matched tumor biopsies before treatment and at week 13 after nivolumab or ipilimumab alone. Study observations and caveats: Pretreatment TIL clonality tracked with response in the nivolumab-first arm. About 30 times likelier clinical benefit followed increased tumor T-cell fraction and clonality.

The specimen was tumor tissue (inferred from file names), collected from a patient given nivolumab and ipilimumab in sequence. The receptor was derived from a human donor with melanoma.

CDR3 loop: CASSLRTKTGRLQQETQYF. The CDR3 DNA is TGCGCCAGCAGCCTACGTACCAAGACAGGGAGGTTACAGCAAGAGACCCAGTACTTC. The rearrangement links TRBV5-1 to TRBJ2-5; possibly TRBD1 for D (7 bases). Deletions cut 4 bases from V and 2 bases from J, with 27 bases between. Germline CDR1 reads SGHRS; CDR2 reads YFSETQ. This CDR3 has 19 amino acids.